Listed here is a single TCR beta chain. Antigen unknown. The germline V and J ends were trimmed by 7 bases and 2 bases, with 21 bases remaining between them. Germline V CDR1 and CDR2: ENHRY, SYGVKD. This CDR3 is built from 17 residues. This entry is derived from a study of response to subunit inactivated influenza vaccine. Study-level results: Each seasonal flu vaccination may recruit only limited new T cells, authors suggested.

TCRdb passed the RT-PCR reads through MiXCR, listing each CDR3 protein once. The sample lists hundreds of thousands of distinct CDR3 sequences; approximately 18% were seen once. This TCR derives from a man aged 45 to 65 who received an inactivated influenza vaccine. The V gene is TRBV10-3, the J gene TRBJ2-1; D is possibly TRBD1 (6 bases). The material sequenced was PBMCs from blood, taken around 5 days after vaccination. The CDR3 bases are TGTGCCATCAAGAATGGGCTACAGGGCCAACCCTACAATGAGCAGTTCTTC. Its protein product is CAIKNGLQGQPYNEQFF.